The text below deals with one TCR beta chain. The antigen remains unidentified. PCR amplification relied on 60 Vbeta primers (plus 13 Jbeta primers). The method was immunoSEQ multiplex PCR; TCRdb's version includes in-frame clones alone and lacks a portion of them. The sample totals 95,000 to 150,000 clones. This sample was taken from a study of cytomegalovirus exposure and HLA in healthy donors. Study-wide findings and caveats: Cytomegalovirus-associated status was assigned to 164 TCR beta chains. In a later analysis, across HLA loci, associated TCR counts were highest for DRB1, lowest for HLA-C.

The material sequenced was PBMCs. The sequence was collected from a man aged 35 to 55 in good health and CMV-seronegative.

The CDR3 reads CASSKQGNTEAFF. CDR3 bases: TGCGCCAGCAGCAAACAGGGGAACACTGAAGCTTTCTTT. This sequence joins TRBV5-1 and TRBJ1-1; D may be TRBD1 (6 bases). The CDR3 covers 13 residues. Per germline, CDR1 SGHRS and CDR2 YFSETQ. Trimming shortened V by 4 bases and J by 1 base, and 8 bases separated the two germline ends.